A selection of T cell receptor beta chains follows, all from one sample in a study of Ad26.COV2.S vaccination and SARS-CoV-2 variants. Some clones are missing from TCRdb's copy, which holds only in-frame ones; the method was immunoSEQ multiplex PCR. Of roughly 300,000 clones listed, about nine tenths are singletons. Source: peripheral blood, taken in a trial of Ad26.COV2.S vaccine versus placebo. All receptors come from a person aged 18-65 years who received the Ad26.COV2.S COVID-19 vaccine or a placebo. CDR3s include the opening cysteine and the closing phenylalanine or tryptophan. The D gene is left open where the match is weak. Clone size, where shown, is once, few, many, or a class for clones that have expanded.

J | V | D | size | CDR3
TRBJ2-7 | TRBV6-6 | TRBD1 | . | CASSHINRDRGIYEQYF
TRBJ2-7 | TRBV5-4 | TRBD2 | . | CASSKGTSGGAPYEQYF
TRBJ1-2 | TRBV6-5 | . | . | CASSRTANYGYTF
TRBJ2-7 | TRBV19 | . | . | CASSRASSYEQYF
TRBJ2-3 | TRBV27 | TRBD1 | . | CASTNNRGITDTQYF
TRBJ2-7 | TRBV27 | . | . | CASSLLGGRSYEQYF
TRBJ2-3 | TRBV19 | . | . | CASSSMGSTDTQYF
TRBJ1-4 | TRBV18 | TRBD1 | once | CASSPQGRGEKLFF
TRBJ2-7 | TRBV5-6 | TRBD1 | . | CASSLANRGFSYEQYF
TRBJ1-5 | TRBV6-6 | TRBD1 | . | CASSYSPGQGGQPQHF
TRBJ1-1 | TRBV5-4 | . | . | CASSLEQRNTEAFF
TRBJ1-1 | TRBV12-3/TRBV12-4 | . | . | CASRFTGATEAFF
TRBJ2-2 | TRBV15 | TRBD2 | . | CATSRDSGGGPGELFF
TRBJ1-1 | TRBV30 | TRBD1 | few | CAWTPDRGRTEAFF
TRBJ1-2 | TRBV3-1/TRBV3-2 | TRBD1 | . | CASSHRGQLANYGYTF
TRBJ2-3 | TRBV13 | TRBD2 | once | CASLIGSGSADTQYF
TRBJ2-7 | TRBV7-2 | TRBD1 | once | CASSYGTGGSYEQYF
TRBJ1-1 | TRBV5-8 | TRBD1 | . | CASSLLGSGGTEAFF
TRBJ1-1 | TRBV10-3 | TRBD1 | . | CAISLDRAMNTEAFF
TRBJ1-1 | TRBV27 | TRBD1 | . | CASSDRGGEAFF
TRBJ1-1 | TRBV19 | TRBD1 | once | CASSPGGSTEAFF
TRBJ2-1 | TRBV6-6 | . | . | CASSRSFGDAGSSYNEQFF
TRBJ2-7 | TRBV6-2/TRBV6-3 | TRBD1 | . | CASSYPTGWLDEQYF
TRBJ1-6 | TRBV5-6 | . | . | CASSLGAHNSPLHF
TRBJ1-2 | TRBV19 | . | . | CASSTSDRSGSGGYTF
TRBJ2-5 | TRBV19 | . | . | CASSVSRVETQYF
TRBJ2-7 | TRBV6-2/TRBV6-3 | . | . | CASSYDSEQYF
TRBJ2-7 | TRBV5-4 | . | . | CASSSEPLDNNYEQYF
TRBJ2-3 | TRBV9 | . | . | CASSTAGEDTQYF
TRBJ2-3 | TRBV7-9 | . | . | CASSLAGLEALVTDTQYF
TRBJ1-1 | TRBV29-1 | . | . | CSGGAGIGTEAFF
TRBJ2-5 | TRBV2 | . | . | CASSWASGRGETQYF
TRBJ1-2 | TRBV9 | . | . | CASSVAAYGYTF
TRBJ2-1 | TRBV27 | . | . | CASRAGGVSNEQFF
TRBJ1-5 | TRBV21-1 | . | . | CASSAGGGPIGYNQPQHF
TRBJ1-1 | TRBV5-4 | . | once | CASSLGGYNTEAFF
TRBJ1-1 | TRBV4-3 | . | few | CASSQDQDLGTEAFF
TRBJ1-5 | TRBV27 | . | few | CASSFGGDNQPQHF
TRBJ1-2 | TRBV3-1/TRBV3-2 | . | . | CASSQAPGGAGYTF
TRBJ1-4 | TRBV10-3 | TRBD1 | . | CATQAGTDNEKLFF
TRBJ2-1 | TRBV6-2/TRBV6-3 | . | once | CASSYGQNRFGQFF
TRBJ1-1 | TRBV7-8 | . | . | CASSLRPNTEAFF
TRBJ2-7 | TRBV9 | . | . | CASSVLPSATYEQYF
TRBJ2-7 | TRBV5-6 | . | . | CASSLDRALYF
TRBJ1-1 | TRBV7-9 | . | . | CASSLELTEAFF
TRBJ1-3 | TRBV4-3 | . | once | CASSQAGTNSGNTIYF
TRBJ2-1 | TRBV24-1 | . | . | CATRPNRGGNNEQFF
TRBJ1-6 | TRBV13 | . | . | CASSHRPSQSPLHF
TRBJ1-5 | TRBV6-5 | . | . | CASSVVRDNQPQHF